This T cell receptor beta chain was captured in a study of CD8+ T cells in alopecia areata (dated by TCRdb to 2016 to 2019). Background on the whole study: Treated patients were enrolled in an open-label pilot trial of oral tofacitinib at 5 to 10 mg twice daily for moderate-to-severe alopecia areata. Tofacitinib was given for 6 to 18 months, followed by 6 months of follow-up off drug to assess delayed response and recurrence. The SALT score, which quantifies the percentage of affected scalp surface area, was used to measure disease severity in treated patients. High-throughput TCRbeta sequencing was used to examine T cell clonal expansion in alopecia areata in both the C3H/HeJ mouse model and human patients. On the human side, TCRbeta sequencing was run on scalp tissue and on sorted CD4+ and CD8+ peripheral blood T cells from healthy controls and from alopecia areata patients with either patchy or totalis/universalis disease. Patients on tofacitinib were biopsied at baseline and after 4 and 24 weeks of treatment, and several of the patients also had a later scalp biopsy. Scalp clonality was compared among normal scalp (n=4), patchy alopecia areata scalp (n=8), and alopecia totalis/universalis scalp (n=8). The RNA source kit depended on sample type: the PAXgene miRNA kit for fixed scalp, the miRNeasy kit for PBMCs, and the RNeasy kit for mouse skin. TCRbeta CDR3 regions were amplified by immunoSEQ multiplex PCR with 35 Vbeta forward and 13 Jbeta reverse primers.

Summary of the overall study and its limitations: Higher clonality and more expanded CD8+ clones were observed in lesional scalp than in normal scalp, particularly in alopecia totalis/universalis, a finding suggestive of antigenic drive. Tofacitinib significantly decreased scalp clonality and the number of expanded CD8+ clones among the top 100 scalp clones. Because the treated cohort was small and included a single nonresponder, larger studies are needed to assess links between baseline CD8+ expansion and response. During tofacitinib treatment, many expanded lesional clones stuck around in both scalp and blood, and this persistence may partly explain why relapse happens after treatment is stopped. TCR sequences shared between patients were less clear than in mice, possibly partly because of HLA diversity in the patient population. Scalp TCR repertoire analysis is complicated because resident alphabeta T cells in normal human skin are also sequenced, whereas mouse skin is dominated by gammadelta T cells.

Of note for this clone: What this receptor recognizes is not known. There are no base qualities to consult, and no much larger clone falls within one base.

According to the study, the label for this sample's time point signals: about 25 weeks on oral tofacitinib. In light of the paper, this sample's treatment or condition label describes: oral pan-JAK inhibitor, 5-10 mg twice daily. From alopecia areata patients, peripheral blood was collected along with lesional scalp punch biopsies. PBMCs were isolated by density centrifugation and stained for CD3, CD4 and CD8, after which CD4+ and CD8+ T cells were sorted on a FACSAria. Library construction relied on the immunoSEQ multiplex PCR assay. For TCR sequencing, RNA was extracted from every sample and reverse transcribed into cDNA to serve as template. First-strand cDNA was synthesized with SuperScript III using a 2:1 mix of oligo-dT and random hexamers. Amplification bias was assessed with a synthetic immune receptor repertoire, and residual bias was removed computationally. The study's processing was this. Raw reads were preprocessed to remove errors, and CDR3 was defined according to IMGT conventions as the region from the conserved cysteine to phenylalanine. Clonality was computed by normalizing Shannon entropy by log2 of the number of productive unique TCRs and subtracting the result from 1. Whether scalp clones were CD4 or CD8 was inferred by matching scalp TCRbeta sequences against CD4 and CD8 repertoires sorted from blood. The clones in this table, taken by TCRdb from immuneACCESS, are in-frame only. Not every clone is retained; where verified, under half of the shortfall comes from an unresolved V gene, and the cause of the rest is unknown. Clone size and V and J calls were adopted from that table, with D and trimming inferred from the DNA. Here the sample has approximately 210,000 clones; less than 65% occur a single time. Together, the top ten hold approximately 0.93% of the sample.

Sequences MNHEY (CDR1) and SMNVEV (CDR2) are obtained from the germline V gene (reference sequence). Spanning cysteine to phenylalanine, the CDR3 consists of 16 amino acids. Only CDR3 DNA remains: 48 bases, in frame from the first base. The germline ends are 19 bases apart after V is trimmed by 4 bases and J by 4 bases. This specimen consisted of CD4+ T cells sorted from blood, obtained at week 24, from a patient treated with tofacitinib. This TCR came from a human donor with alopecia areata. The sequence links TRBV27 to TRBJ1-1; no D gene call is confident. The nucleotide sequence is given as TGTGCCAGCAGTTGGGGAGCTGCCATGGGAAGCACTGAAGCTTTCTTT. Translated, this is CASSWGAAMGSTEAFF.